The 14 T cell receptor beta chains below come from one sample, sequenced in a study of blood T cell repertoires in COVID-19. Repertoires were generated with immunoSEQ multiplex PCR, while TCRdb's copy carries only in-frame clones and drops some. The data contain about 320,000 clones, over 80% of them singletons. The sequencing sample was made of PBMCs or T cells enriched from blood (not recorded which). The source is a woman younger than 30 who had recovered from COVID-19.

The J gene is TRBJ2-5, the V gene TRBV5-6; D possibly corresponds to TRBD1 (5 bases). Germline loops: CDR1 SGHDT, CDR2 YYEEEE. Trimming took 0 bases from V and 5 from J, leaving 11 bases between them. This CDR3 comprises 14 residues. The CDR3 DNA follows: TGTGCCAGCAGCTTGGGGGGCAACGGGGAGACCCAGTACTTC. It specifies CASSLGGNGETQYF.

The rearrangement links TRBV5-1 to TRBJ2-2; the D is unclear. Germline CDR1 is SGHRS and CDR2 is YFSETQ. This CDR3 spans 15 amino acids. V lost 1 base, J lost 1 base, and 8 bases lay in between. In DNA, the CDR3 is TGCGCCAGCAGCTTGCTTTCGGGGAACACCGGGGAGCTGTTTTTT. Translating it yields CASSLLSGNTGELFF.

The CDR3 sequence: CASSQGKGRGTQETQYF. CDR3 bases: TGTGCCAGCAGCCAGGGGAAGGGACGGGGTACCCAAGAGACCCAGTACTTC. The chain combines TRBV7-9 with TRBJ2-5, with a weak D call TRBD1 (6 bases). Germline CDR1 and CDR2: SEHNR and FQNEAQ (reference sequence). The ends were cut back, 5 bases at V and 1 base at J, with 20 bases in the middle. CDR3 length equals 17 residues. The whole variable domain, remainder taken from reference TRBV7-9 and TRBJ2-5, is DTGVSQNPRHKITKRGQNVTFRCDPISEHNRLYWYRQTLGQGPEFLTYFQNEAQLEKSRLLSDRFSAERPKGSFSTLEIQRTEQGDSAMYLCASSQGKGRGTQETQYFGPGTRLLVL.

The gene calls are TRBV5-1 and TRBJ2-5; TRBD2 is a possible D gene (7 bases). This CDR3 has 15 residues. V lost 0 bases, J lost 2 bases, and 11 bases lay in between. CDR1 is SGHRS, CDR2 YFSETQ, per germline. The chain's CDR3 is CASSLAGGPQETQYF. The DNA for the CDR3 is TGCGCCAGCAGCTTGGCGGGGGGCCCTCAAGAGACCCAGTACTTC.

The J gene is TRBJ2-3, the V gene TRBV7-6, with 7 bases aligning to TRBD2. With V trimmed by 1 base and J by 2 bases, 12 bases remained unmatched. The CDR3 runs to 18 residues. From germline, CDR1 is SGHVS and CDR2 FNYEAQ. The CDR3: CASSLGGSFGGSTDTQYF. DNA of the CDR3: TGTGCCAGCAGCTTAGGAGGGAGTTTCGGGGGGTCCACAGATACGCAGTATTTT.

J is TRBJ1-2 and V is TRBV6-5; maybe TRBD1 (5 bases). Per the germline V gene, CDR1 is MNHEY and CDR2 is SVGAGI. The CDR3 extends over 16 amino acids. V lost 0 bases, J lost 7 bases, and 18 bases lay in between. The DNA of the CDR3 is TGTGCCAGCAGTTACTCGACCCAGGTCCCTCAGGGTGGCTACACCTTC. As protein: CASSYSTQVPQGGYTF.

This clone occurred many times. The chain couples TRBV9 to TRBJ2-1, with 14 positions matching TRBD2. Germline loops: CDR1 SGDLS, CDR2 YYNGEE. Trimming at V came to 0 bases and at J to 7 bases, leaving 9 bases not matched to a gene. The CDR3 extends over 18 amino acids. The CDR3 nucleotides are TGTGCCAGCAGCGTAGCGCGGATGGGACTAGCGGGAGATAATGAGCAGTTCTTC. It yields the protein CASSVARMGLAGDNEQFF.

The chain is built from TRBV4-3 and TRBJ1-3, with 7 positions matching TRBD1. The CDR3 has 15 residues. The germline V gene encodes CDR1 LGHNA and CDR2 YSLEER. J lost 5 bases, V lost 1 base, and 5 bases had no gene match. The CDR3 loop reads CASSQGGQMRNTIYF. The CDR3 coding sequence is TGCGCCAGCAGCCAAGGGGGACAGATGCGAAACACCATATATTTT.

The V and J genes are TRBV7-2 and TRBJ1-1; 11 bases are a match to TRBD1. Germline CDR1 is SGHTA and CDR2 is FQGNSA. V was pared by 5 bases and J by 4 bases, with 9 bases of the junction left unmatched. The CDR3 is made up of 16 amino acids. In nucleotides, the CDR3 is TGTGCCAGCAGCCCTAATTCCGGGACAGGGGGCACTGAAGCTTTCTTT. Its protein is CASSPNSGTGGTEAFF.

The V and J genes are TRBV29-1 and TRBJ1-1; the D is unclear. The CDR3 sequence is 11 residues long. Deletions cut 6 bases from V and 0 bases from J, with 5 bases between. Germline assignment: CDR1 SQVTM and CDR2 ANQGSEA. CDR3 nucleotides: TGCAGCGTGGGAGTGAACACTGAAGCTTTCTTT. As protein: CSVGVNTEAFF.

This clone was observed many times. This chain links TRBV19 with TRBJ2-7, with 9 nucleotides matching TRBD1. Germline CDR1 is LNHDA and CDR2 is SQIVND (reference sequence). V shed 5 bases and J 3 bases; nucleotides not matched to a gene: 8. The CDR3 runs to 15 residues. CDR3 DNA sequence: TGTGCCAGTAGTGAGACAGGGGGTGGCTTCTACGAGCAGTACTTC. It is translated as CASSETGGGFYEQYF.

V is TRBV4-2 and J is TRBJ1-2; D might be TRBD1 (5 bases). This CDR3 contains 15 residues. Germline-derived CDR1 and CDR2 are LGHNA and YNFKEQ. V dropped 4 bases and J dropped 6 bases, with 18 bases sitting between them. The CDR3 sequence: CASSPSTVQGDGYTF. The CDR3 nucleotides are TGTGCCAGCAGCCCGTCGACTGTACAAGGGGATGGCTACACCTTC.

This chain links TRBV28 with TRBJ1-5, with D hard to call. V lost 4 bases and J 3 bases, leaving 13 bases between the germline ends. This CDR3 is built from 15 residues. The V gene's germline CDR1 is MDHEN and CDR2 SYDVKM. CDR3 nucleotides: TGTGCCAGCAGTTACCCGGGAGGCTACAATCAGCCCCAGCATTTT. It encodes CASSYPGGYNQPQHF.

This clone was seen a handful of times. The chain links TRBV5-8 to TRBJ2-7; D remains ambiguous. Germline-derived CDR1 and CDR2 are SGHTS and YDEGEE. V was shortened by 3 bases and J by 2 bases, with 12 bases between the two germline ends. The CDR3 sequence is 14 residues long. This CDR3 is CASSSLRGPYEQYF. DNA for the CDR3: TGTGCCAGCAGCTCGCTCCGAGGCCCCTACGAGCAGTACTTC.